This TCR beta chain was sequenced for a study of cytotoxic CD8 clonotypes in ibrutinib-treated CLL. Study at large: Response was recorded as partial in approximately 25 patients and complete in 2; at median approximately 63 months, approximately 14 remained remitted and about 12 had progressed. The response samples were taken once patients had been treated for a median of about 12 months, range 6 to 36. General observations from the study: Elevated clonality accompanied ibrutinib response, with a return toward baseline values at progression.

Concerning this clone itself: Its target is unknown.

The intended depth for sequencing was 1 in 200,000 to 1 in 1 million T cells. Assay: immunoSEQ multiplex PCR; the TCRdb copy retains only in-frame clones and omits some. The table has about 200,000 clones, 75% to 80% seen once. The V end lost 3 bases, the J end lost 4 bases, and 16 bases lay between the germline ends. The CDR3 length is 16 residues. CDR1 SGHRS and CDR2 YFSETQ come from the germline V gene. The chain carries TRBV5-1 and TRBJ2-2; perhaps TRBD1 as D (6 bases). The source was PBMCs, collected after 12 months of ibrutinib treatment. This receptor was obtained from a human donor with chronic lymphocytic leukemia. CDR3 sequence (DNA): TGCGCCAGCAGCTCACCGGACAGACCCGTCACCGGGGAGCTGTTTTTT. This sequence encodes CASSSPDRPVTGELFF.